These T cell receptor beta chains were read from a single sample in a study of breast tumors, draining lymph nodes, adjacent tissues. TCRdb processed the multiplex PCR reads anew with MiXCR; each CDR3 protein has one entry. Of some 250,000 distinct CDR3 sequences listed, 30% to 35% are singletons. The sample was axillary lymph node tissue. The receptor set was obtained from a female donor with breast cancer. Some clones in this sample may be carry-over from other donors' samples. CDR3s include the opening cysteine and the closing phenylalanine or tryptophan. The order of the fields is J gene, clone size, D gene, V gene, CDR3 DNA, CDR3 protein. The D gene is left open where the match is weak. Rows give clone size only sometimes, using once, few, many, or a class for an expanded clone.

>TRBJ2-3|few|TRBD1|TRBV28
TGTGCCAGCAGTTTATGGACAGGGGTCACAGATACGCAGTATTTT
CASSLWTGVTDTQYF
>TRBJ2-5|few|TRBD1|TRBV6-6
TGTGCCAGCAGTTCTCCGGGACAGTCACAAGAGACCCAGTACTTC
CASSSPGQSQETQYF
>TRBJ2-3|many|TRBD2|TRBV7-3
TGTGCCAGCAGCTTATCGCTGGCGGGGGGCACAGATACGCAGTATTTT
CASSLSLAGGTDTQYF
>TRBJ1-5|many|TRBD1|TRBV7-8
TGTGCCAGCAGCCCCGTGGGACAGGGTTACCGTCCCCAGCATTTT
CASSPVGQGYRPQHF
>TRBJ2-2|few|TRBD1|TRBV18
TGTGCCAGCTCATTCACCCGGACAGGGGGCATCACCGGGGAGCTGTTTTTT
CASSFTRTGGITGELFF
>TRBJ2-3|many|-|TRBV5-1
TGCGCCAGCAGCTACGGACGGGGAGATACGCAGTATTTT
CASSYGRGDTQYF
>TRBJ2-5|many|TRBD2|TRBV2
TGTGCCAGCATCACCGAAGCGGGAGTGGGAGAGACCCAGTACTTC
CASITEAGVGETQYF
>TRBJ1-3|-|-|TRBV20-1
TGCAGTGCTAATCTCGGAAACACCATATATTTT
CSANLGNTIYF
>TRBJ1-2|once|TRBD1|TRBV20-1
TGCAGCGTTGAAAAGGACAGGGGGTCTGACTACACCTTC
CSVEKDRGSDYTF
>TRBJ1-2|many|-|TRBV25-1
TGTGCCAGCAGTGCCCCCGGGGATGTCTATGGCTACACCTTC
CASSAPGDVYGYTF
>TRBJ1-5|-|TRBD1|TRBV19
TGTGCCAGTAGTATAGCCGGGACAGGCAATCAGCCCCAGCATTTT
CASSIAGTGNQPQHF